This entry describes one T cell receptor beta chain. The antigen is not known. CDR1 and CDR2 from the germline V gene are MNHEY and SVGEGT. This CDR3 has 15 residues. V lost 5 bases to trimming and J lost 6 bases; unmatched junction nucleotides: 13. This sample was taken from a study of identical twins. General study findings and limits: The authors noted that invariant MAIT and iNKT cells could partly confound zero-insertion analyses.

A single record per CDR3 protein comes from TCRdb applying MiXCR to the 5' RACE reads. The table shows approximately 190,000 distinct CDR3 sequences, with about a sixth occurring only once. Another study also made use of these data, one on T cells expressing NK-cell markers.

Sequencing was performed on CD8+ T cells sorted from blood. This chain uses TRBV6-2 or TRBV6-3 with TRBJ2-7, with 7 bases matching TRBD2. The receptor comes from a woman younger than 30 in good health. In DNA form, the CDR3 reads TGTGCCAGCAGTCCATCAGCGGGACCCCCTTCCGAGCAGTACTTC. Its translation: CASSPSAGPPSEQYF.